A selection of T cell receptor beta chains follows, all from one sample in a study of OX40 agonist ivuxolimab in advanced cancers. Clones were sequenced by immunoSEQ multiplex PCR, and TCRdb holds only the in-frame ones, with some missing. Of fewer than 6,000 clones listed, 71% were seen once; the top ten hold roughly 61%. Sequenced material: CD4+ or CD8+ T cells sorted from blood, taken in a trial of the OX40 agonist ivuxolimab. The receptor set was obtained from an adult with an advanced solid tumor such as melanoma, head and neck, liver or kidney cancer. Both conserved end residues are part of each CDR3. The order of the fields is D gene, V gene, clone size, J gene, CDR3 protein. The D gene is left open where the match is weak. Some rows mark clone size as missing; the rest say once, few, many or name a class of expanded clone.

d_call: -
v_call: TRBV27
clone_size: once
j_call: TRBJ1-5
cdr3_aa: CASSLGGVQPQHF

d_call: -
v_call: TRBV9
clone_size: -
j_call: TRBJ2-7
cdr3_aa: CASSVRGTPYEQYF

d_call: TRBD1
v_call: TRBV27
clone_size: -
j_call: TRBJ1-2
cdr3_aa: CASGIRDRGPAGYTF

d_call: -
v_call: TRBV7-2
clone_size: -
j_call: TRBJ2-7
cdr3_aa: CASSFPASGEQYF

d_call: -
v_call: TRBV11-2
clone_size: -
j_call: TRBJ1-4
cdr3_aa: CASSSGTYNEKLFF

d_call: -
v_call: TRBV4-1
clone_size: -
j_call: TRBJ2-2
cdr3_aa: CASSPYQVTGELFF

d_call: TRBD2
v_call: TRBV19
clone_size: -
j_call: TRBJ2-2
cdr3_aa: CASAMGGITGELFF

d_call: TRBD2
v_call: TRBV7-6
clone_size: -
j_call: TRBJ2-2
cdr3_aa: CASSPGLAGGTGELFF

d_call: -
v_call: TRBV2
clone_size: once
j_call: TRBJ2-1
cdr3_aa: CASTLVGGNSYNEQFF

d_call: -
v_call: TRBV9
clone_size: few
j_call: TRBJ2-1
cdr3_aa: CASSQKVSDPANNEQFF

d_call: -
v_call: TRBV6-6
clone_size: -
j_call: TRBJ2-7
cdr3_aa: CASSRRDSNEQYF

d_call: TRBD2
v_call: TRBV9
clone_size: few
j_call: TRBJ2-1
cdr3_aa: CASSPRLAGVNGQFF

d_call: -
v_call: TRBV19
clone_size: -
j_call: TRBJ1-6
cdr3_aa: CASSIVFGGPNSPLHF

d_call: -
v_call: TRBV6-5
clone_size: -
j_call: TRBJ2-3
cdr3_aa: CATSGLITDTQYF

d_call: TRBD2
v_call: TRBV7-3
clone_size: once
j_call: TRBJ2-3
cdr3_aa: CASSATSGRSDTQYF

d_call: -
v_call: TRBV28
clone_size: -
j_call: TRBJ2-4
cdr3_aa: CASRTRIAKNIQYF

d_call: -
v_call: TRBV7-7
clone_size: -
j_call: TRBJ2-1
cdr3_aa: CASSPERSSYNEQFF

d_call: -
v_call: TRBV5-4
clone_size: -
j_call: TRBJ2-7
cdr3_aa: CASSPLRAGLYEQYF

d_call: TRBD2
v_call: TRBV5-1
clone_size: -
j_call: TRBJ2-5
cdr3_aa: CASSLSSGAPRQYF

d_call: -
v_call: TRBV5-6
clone_size: -
j_call: TRBJ2-2
cdr3_aa: CASSPPGQANTGELFF